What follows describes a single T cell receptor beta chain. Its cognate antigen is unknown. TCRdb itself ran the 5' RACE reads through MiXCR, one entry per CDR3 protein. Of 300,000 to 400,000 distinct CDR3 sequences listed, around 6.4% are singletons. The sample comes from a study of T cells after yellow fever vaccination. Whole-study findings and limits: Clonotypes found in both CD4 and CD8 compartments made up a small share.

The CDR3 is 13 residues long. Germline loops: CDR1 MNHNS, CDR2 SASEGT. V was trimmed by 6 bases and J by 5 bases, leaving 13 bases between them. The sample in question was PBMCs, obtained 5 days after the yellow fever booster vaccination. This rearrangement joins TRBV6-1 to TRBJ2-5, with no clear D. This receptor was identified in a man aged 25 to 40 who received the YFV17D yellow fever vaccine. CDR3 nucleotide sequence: TGTGCCAGCAGACACCAGTCCGGGGAGACCCAGTACTTC. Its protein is CASRHQSGETQYF.